The source of this TCR beta chain is a study of cytomegalovirus exposure and HLA in healthy donors. V was trimmed by 1 base and J by 6 bases, leaving 10 bases between them. The CDR3 loop spans 14 amino acids. Germline-derived CDR1 and CDR2 are MNHNS and SASEGT. Primers for the PCR totalled 60 Vbeta and 13 Jbeta. Assay used: immunoSEQ multiplex PCR; TCRdb lists only in-frame clones, some missing. The sample carries 150,000 to 200,000 clones, roughly 85% recorded once. Concerning this clone itself: Its target is not known.

Points from the study as a whole: Certain indistinguishable V segments, among them TRBV6-2 and TRBV6-3, were excluded. The investigators catalogued 150 to 200 TCR beta chains as cytomegalovirus-associated. Researchers had no immune exposure information except CMV serostatus available. Earlier analysis found most TCR beta V segments productive about 90% or about 30% of the time.

This chain connects TRBV6-1 to TRBJ1-5, with a weak D call TRBD1 (5 bases). Sample: PBMCs. This receptor was taken from a woman aged 50 to 60 in good health and CMV-seropositive. Here the CDR3 DNA reads TGTGCCAGCAGTGAAGGGACACCGGGTCAGCCCCAGCATTTT. Translation: CASSEGTPGQPQHF.